This note documents a single T cell receptor beta chain sequence. This record comes from a study of OX40 agonist ivuxolimab in advanced cancers. Looking at the study overall: Patients with hepatocellular carcinoma, melanoma, renal cell or head and neck cancer made up the dose-escalation patients.

The assay was immunoSEQ multiplex PCR, and TCRdb's table has in-frame clones only and misses some. The sample has 70,000 to 95,000 clones; approximately 85% are singletons. Germline CDR1 reads SGHVS; CDR2 reads FQNEAQ. Between the trimmed V and J ends, which lost 1 base and 5 bases, there was a span of 8 bases. The CDR3 has 13 amino acids. The sequencing used CD4+ or CD8+ T cells sorted from blood, collected in a trial of the OX40 agonist ivuxolimab. This TCR was sampled from an adult with an advanced solid tumor such as melanoma, head and neck, liver or kidney cancer. The V call is TRBV7-8, the J call TRBJ1-1; D is possibly TRBD1 (6 bases). The CDR3 region has the DNA TGTGCCAGCAGCTTAGATACAGGGACTGAAGCTTTCTTT. It encodes CASSLDTGTEAFF.